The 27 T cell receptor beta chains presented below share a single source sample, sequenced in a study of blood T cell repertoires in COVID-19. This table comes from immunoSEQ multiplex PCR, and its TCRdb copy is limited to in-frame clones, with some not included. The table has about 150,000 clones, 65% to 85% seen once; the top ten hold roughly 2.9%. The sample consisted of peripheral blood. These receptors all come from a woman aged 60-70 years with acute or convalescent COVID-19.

The CDR3 sequence: CASRFTGAFEQYF. CDR3 in DNA: TGTGCCAGCAGATTTACAGGGGCTTTCGAGCAGTACTTC. This sequence joins TRBV27 and TRBJ2-7, with 7 nucleotides matching TRBD1. The trim removed 6 bases at V and 6 bases at J, leaving 8 bases unmatched. The germline gives CDR1 MNHEY, CDR2 SMNVEV (reference sequence). This CDR3 is built from 13 residues.

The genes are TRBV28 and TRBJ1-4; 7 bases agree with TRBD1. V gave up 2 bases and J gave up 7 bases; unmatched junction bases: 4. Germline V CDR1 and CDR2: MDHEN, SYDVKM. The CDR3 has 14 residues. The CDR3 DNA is TGTGCCAGCAGTTTAGTCAGGGGGGTTGAAAAACTGTTTTTT. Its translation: CASSLVRGVEKLFF.

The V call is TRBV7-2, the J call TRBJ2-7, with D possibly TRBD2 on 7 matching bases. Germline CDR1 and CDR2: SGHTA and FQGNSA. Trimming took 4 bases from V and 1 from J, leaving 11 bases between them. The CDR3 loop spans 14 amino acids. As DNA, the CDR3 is TGTGCCAGCAGCTCCGGGGGGCCGTCCTACGAGCAGTACTTC. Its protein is CASSSGGPSYEQYF.

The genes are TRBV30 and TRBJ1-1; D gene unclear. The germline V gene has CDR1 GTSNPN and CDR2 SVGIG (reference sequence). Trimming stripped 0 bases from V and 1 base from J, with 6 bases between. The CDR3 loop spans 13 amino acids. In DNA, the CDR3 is TGTGCCTGGAGTGTCCAGAAGAACACTGAAGCTTTCTTT. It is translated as CAWSVQKNTEAFF.

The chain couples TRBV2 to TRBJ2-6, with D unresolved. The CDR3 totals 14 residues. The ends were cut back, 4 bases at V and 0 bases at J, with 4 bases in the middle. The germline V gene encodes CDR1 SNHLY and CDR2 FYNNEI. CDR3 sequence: CASSVSSGANVLTF. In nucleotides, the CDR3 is TGTGCCAGCAGTGTGAGCTCTGGGGCCAACGTCCTGACTTTC.

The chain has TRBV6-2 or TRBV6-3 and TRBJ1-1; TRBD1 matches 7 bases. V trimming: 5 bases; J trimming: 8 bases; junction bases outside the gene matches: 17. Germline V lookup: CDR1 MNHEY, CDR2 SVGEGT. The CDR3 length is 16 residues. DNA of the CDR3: TGTGCCAGCAGTAGAGACAGGGTCCGGACTGACCTAGAAGCTTTCTTT. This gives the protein CASSRDRVRTDLEAFF.

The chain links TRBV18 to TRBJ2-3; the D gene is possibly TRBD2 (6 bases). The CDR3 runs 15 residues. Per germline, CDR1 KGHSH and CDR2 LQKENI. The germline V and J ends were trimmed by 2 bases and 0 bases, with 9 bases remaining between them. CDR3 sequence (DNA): TGTGCCAGCTCACCATTGGGGGGTAGCACAGATACGCAGTATTTT. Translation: CASSPLGGSTDTQYF.

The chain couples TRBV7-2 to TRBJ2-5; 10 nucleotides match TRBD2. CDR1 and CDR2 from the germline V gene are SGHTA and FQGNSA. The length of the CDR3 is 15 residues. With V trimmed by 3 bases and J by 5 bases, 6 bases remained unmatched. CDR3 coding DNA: TGTGCCAGCAGCTTGTGGCTAGCGGGGGTTGAGACCCAGTACTTC. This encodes CASSLWLAGVETQYF.

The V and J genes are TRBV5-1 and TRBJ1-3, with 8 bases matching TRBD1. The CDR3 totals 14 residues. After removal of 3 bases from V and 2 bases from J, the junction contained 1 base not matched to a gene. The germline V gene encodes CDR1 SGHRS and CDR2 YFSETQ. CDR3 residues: CASSSGGTGNTIYF. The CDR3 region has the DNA TGCGCCAGCAGCTCAGGGGGCACTGGAAACACCATATATTTT.

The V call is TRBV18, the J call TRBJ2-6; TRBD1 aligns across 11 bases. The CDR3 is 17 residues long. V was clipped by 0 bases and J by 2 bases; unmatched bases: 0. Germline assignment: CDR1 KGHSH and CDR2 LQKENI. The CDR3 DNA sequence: TGTGCCAGCTCACCACCGGACAGGGGGCCTGGGGCCAACGTCCTGACTTTC. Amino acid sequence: CASSPPDRGPGANVLTF.

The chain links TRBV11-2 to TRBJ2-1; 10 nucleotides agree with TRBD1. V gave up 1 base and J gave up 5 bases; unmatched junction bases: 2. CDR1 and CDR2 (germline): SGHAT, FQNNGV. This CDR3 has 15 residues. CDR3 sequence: CASSLGTGGNNEQFF. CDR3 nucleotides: TGTGCCAGCAGCTTAGGGACAGGGGGGAACAATGAGCAGTTCTTC.

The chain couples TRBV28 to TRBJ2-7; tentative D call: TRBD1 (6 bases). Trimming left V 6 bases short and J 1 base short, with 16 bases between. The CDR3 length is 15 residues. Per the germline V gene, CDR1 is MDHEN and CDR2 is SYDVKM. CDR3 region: CASSPGQVASYEQYF. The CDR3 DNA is TGTGCCAGCAGCCCGGGACAAGTGGCATCCTACGAGCAGTACTTC.

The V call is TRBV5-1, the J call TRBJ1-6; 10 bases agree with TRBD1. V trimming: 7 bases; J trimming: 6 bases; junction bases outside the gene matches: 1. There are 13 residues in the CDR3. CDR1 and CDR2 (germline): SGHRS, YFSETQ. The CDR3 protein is CASRDRGNSPLHF. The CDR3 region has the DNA TGCGCCAGCCGGGACAGGGGTAATTCACCCCTCCACTTT.

CDR3 region: CASSPAGGLYNEQFF. The CDR3 DNA follows: TGTGCCAGCTCACCAGCGGGGGGCCTCTACAATGAGCAGTTCTTC. The V and J genes are TRBV18 and TRBJ2-1, with 8 bases fitting TRBD2. The V and J ends lost 2 bases and 3 bases, in that order; junction bases with no gene match: 3. In germline, CDR1 is KGHSH, CDR2 LQKENI. The CDR3 length is 15 residues.

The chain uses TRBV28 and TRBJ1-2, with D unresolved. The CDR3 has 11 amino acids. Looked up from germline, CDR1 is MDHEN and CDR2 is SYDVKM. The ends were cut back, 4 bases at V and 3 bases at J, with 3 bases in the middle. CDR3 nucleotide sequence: TGTGCCAGCAGTTCCTACTATGGCTACACCTTC. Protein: CASSSYYGYTF.

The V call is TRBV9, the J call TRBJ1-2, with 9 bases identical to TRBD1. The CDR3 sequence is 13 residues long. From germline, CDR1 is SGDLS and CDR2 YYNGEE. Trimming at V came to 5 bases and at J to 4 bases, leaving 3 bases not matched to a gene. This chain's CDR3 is CASRLTGGYGYTF. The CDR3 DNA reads TGTGCCAGCAGGTTGACAGGGGGCTATGGCTACACCTTC. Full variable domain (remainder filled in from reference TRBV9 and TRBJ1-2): DSGVTQTPKHLITATGQRVTLRCSPRSGDLSVYWYQQSLDQGLQFLIQYYNGEERAKGNILERFSAQQFPDLHSELNLSSLELGDSALYFCASRLTGGYGYTFGSGTRLTVV.

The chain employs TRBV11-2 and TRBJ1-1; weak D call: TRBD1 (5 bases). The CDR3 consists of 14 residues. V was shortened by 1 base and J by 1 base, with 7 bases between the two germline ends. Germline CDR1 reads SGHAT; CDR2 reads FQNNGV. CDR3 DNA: TGTGCCAGCAGCTTAGGCAGGGAGAACACTGAAGCTTTCTTT. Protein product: CASSLGRENTEAFF.

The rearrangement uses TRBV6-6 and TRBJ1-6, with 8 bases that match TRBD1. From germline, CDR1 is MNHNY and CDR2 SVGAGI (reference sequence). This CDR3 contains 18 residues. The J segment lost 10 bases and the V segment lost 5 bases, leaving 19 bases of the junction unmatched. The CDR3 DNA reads TGTGCCAGCAGTCGCTCTATCAACCACAGGGGGGCTAGGTCACCCCTCCACTTT. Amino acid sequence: CASSRSINHRGARSPLHF.

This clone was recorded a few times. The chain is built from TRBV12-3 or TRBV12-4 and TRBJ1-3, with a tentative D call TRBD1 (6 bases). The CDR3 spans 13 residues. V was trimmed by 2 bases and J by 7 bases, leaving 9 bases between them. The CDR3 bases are TGTGCCAGCAGTTTATGGCAGGGGAACACCATATATTTT. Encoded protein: CASSLWQGNTIYF.

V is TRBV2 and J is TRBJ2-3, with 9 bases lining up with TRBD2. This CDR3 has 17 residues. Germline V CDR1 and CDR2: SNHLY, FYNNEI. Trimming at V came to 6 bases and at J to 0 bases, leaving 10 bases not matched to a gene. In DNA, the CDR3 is TGTGCCAGCAGACCCCAGAGCGGGGGGACTAGCACAGATACGCAGTATTTT. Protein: CASRPQSGGTSTDTQYF.

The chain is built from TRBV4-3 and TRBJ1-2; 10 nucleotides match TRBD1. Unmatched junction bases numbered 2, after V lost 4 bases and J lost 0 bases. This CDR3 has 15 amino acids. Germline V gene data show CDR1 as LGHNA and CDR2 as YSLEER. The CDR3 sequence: CASSRGQGANYGYTF. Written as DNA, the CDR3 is TGCGCCAGCAGCCGAGGACAGGGGGCTAACTATGGCTACACCTTC.

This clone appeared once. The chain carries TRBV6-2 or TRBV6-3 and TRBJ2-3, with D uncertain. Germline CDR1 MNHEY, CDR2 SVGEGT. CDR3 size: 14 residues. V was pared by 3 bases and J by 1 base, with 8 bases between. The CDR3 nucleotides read TGTGCCAGCAGTTATACTCGTCGCACAGATACGCAGTATTTT. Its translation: CASSYTRRTDTQYF.

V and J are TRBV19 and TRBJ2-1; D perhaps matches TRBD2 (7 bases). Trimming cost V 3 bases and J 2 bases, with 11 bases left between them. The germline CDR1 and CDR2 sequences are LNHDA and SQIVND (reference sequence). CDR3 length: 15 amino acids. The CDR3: CASSIGGATYNEQFF. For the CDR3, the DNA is TGTGCCAGTAGTATTGGGGGGGCGACCTACAATGAGCAGTTCTTC.

Here the CDR3 reads CASSLSRNTEAFF. CDR3 nucleotide sequence: TGTGCCAGCAGCCTAAGTAGGAACACTGAAGCTTTCTTT. The chain has TRBV3-1 (or the pseudogene TRBV3-2) and TRBJ1-1; no clear D. The germline V gene encodes CDR1 LGHDT and CDR2 YNNKEL (reference sequence). The CDR3 loop spans 13 amino acids. Trimming took 4 bases from V and 1 from J, leaving 7 bases between them.

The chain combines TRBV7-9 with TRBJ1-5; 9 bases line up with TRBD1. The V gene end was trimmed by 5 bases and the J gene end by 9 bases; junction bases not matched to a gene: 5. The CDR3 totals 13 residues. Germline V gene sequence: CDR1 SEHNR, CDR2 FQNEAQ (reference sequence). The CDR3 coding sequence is TGTGCCAGCAGCACAGGGGGCGTAGGGCCCCAGCATTTT. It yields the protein CASSTGGVGPQHF.

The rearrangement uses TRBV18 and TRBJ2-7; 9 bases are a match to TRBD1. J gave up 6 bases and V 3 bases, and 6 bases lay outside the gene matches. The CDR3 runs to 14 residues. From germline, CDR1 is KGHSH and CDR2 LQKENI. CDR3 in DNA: TGTGCCAGCTCACCGAGGGACAGGGCGACCGAGCAGTACTTC. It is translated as CASSPRDRATEQYF.

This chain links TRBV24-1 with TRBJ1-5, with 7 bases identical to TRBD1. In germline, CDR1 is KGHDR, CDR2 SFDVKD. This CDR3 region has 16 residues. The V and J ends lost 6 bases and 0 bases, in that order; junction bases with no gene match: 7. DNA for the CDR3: TGTGCCACCAGTCGAGGGGACAGCAATAGCAATCAGCCCCAGCATTTT. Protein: CATSRGDSNSNQPQHF.